This T cell receptor beta chain comes out of a study of T cell changes during pregnancy in multiple sclerosis. This CDR3 comprises 14 residues. Trimming took 6 bases from V and 10 from J; bases not matched to a gene: 8. CDR1 and CDR2 (germline): LNHDA, SQIVND (reference sequence). This table comes from immunoSEQ multiplex PCR, and its TCRdb copy is limited to in-frame clones, with some not included. The sample includes approximately 130,000 clones, approximately 93% seen only once; the top ten take approximately 6.2%. The starting material was peripheral blood, obtained before pregnancy. The gene calls are TRBV19 and TRBJ1-6; 8 positions agree with TRBD1. The TCR originated in a female donor with multiple sclerosis, enrolled in a pregnancy study. The CDR3 region is CASSPDRGSSPLHF. The CDR3 nucleotides read TGTGCCAGTAGCCCAGACAGGGGATCCTCACCCCTCCACTTT.